The clone carrying this T cell receptor (beta chain) turned up a few times. The investigators amplified TCR beta CDR3 regions from RNA transcripts. Carried out on the TCR CDR3, a first-round RT-PCR used the HTBI primer set. TCRdb processed the multiplex PCR reads anew with MiXCR; each CDR3 protein has one entry. The table has around 300,000 distinct CDR3 sequences, around 13% seen once. CDR1 and CDR2 (germline): MDHEN, SYDVKM. CDR3 size: 15 residues. V lost 3 bases and J 7 bases, leaving 15 bases between the germline ends. Those patients with uncontrolled infection, other autoimmune disease, pregnancy or lactation were excluded. The data stem from a study of T cells in Graves' hyperthyroidism and ophthalmopathy.

This receptor was obtained from a woman aged 25 to 45 with Graves' hyperthyroidism. Sequencing input: blood. The rearrangement links TRBV28 to TRBJ2-2, with D unresolved. DNA for the CDR3: TGTGCCAGCAGTTTTGGCCAGCCGGTTGTCGGGGAGCTGTTTTTT. This encodes CASSFGQPVVGELFF.